These 31 T cell receptor beta chains share one sample of origin, sequenced in a study of cytomegalovirus exposure and HLA in healthy donors. PCR amplification relied on 60 Vbeta primers (plus 13 Jbeta primers). The method was immunoSEQ multiplex PCR; TCRdb's version includes in-frame clones alone and lacks a portion of them. The sample consists of about 140,000 clones, around 81% of them appearing once. Sequenced input: PBMCs. These receptors were collected from a man aged 50-60 years in good health and CMV-seronegative.

This sequence joins TRBV18 and TRBJ1-2; D gene uncertain. With 0 bases removed from V and 4 bases from J, the gap between germline ends came to 9 bases. CDR1 is KGHSH and CDR2 is LQKENI in the germline V gene. There are 14 residues in the CDR3. CDR3 DNA: TGTGCCAGCTCACCACCTAGCCTTGTCTATGGCTACACCTTC. Translating gives CASSPPSLVYGYTF. The variable domain in full, completed from reference TRBV18 and TRBJ1-2, reads NAGVMQNPRHLVRRRGQEARLRCSPMKGHSHVYWYRQLPEEGLKFMVYLQKENIIDESGMPKERFSAEFPKEGPSILRIQQVVRGDSAAYFCASSPPSLVYGYTFGSGTRLTVV.

This clone has a handful of counts. The chain joins TRBV19 to TRBJ1-5, with a tentative D call TRBD1 (5 bases). The CDR3 totals 16 residues. Germline loops: CDR1 LNHDA, CDR2 SQIVND (reference sequence). Trimming removed 0 bases at V and 4 bases at J, with 13 bases between. The CDR3 DNA reads as TGTGCCAGTAGTATAGATGGGGGGGGGACGAATCAGCCCCAGCATTTT. This translates into CASSIDGGGTNQPQHF. The variable domain in full, with the rest retrieved from reference TRBV19 and TRBJ1-5, is DGGITQSPKYLFRKEGQNVTLSCEQNLNHDAMYWYRQDPGQGLRLIYYSQIVNDFQKGDIAEGYSVSREKKESFPLTVTSAQKNPTAFYLCASSIDGGGTNQPQHFGDGTRLSIL.

This clone was detected a few times. DNA of the CDR3: TGTGCCTGGAGCCAACAGGGATATGGCTACACCTTC. Protein sequence: CAWSQQGYGYTF. This chain uses TRBV30 with TRBJ1-2, with D perhaps TRBD1 (6 bases). This CDR3 comprises 12 residues. Trimming shortened V by 3 bases and J by 5 bases, and 10 bases separated the two germline ends. CDR1 is GTSNPN, CDR2 SVGIG, per germline (reference sequence).

With respect to this clone: At one end, the junction sequence differs from germline, possibly due to a read error. This sequence joins TRBV7-9 and TRBJ1-4; D gene unclear. Per the germline V gene, CDR1 is SEHNR and CDR2 is FQNEAQ (reference sequence). The CDR3 sequence is 13 residues long. CDR3 residues: CSSSLETAGKLFF. CDR3 nucleotide sequence: TGTTCCAGCAGCTTAGAGACGGCAGGAAAACTGTTTTTT.

The rearrangement joins TRBV5-6 to TRBJ1-2; no clear D. CDR1 is SGHDT and CDR2 is YYEEEE in the germline V gene. V lost 4 bases and J lost 2, with 15 bases in between. This CDR3 has 15 residues. DNA of the CDR3: TGTGCCAGCAGCGCGACCGGGATCGGGAACTATGGCTACACCTTC. Translated: CASSATGIGNYGYTF.

The chain links TRBV7-9 to TRBJ2-5; perhaps TRBD2 as D (7 bases). The CDR3 extends over 14 amino acids. V gave up 5 bases and J gave up 3 bases, with 13 bases separating them. Looked up from germline, CDR1 is SEHNR and CDR2 is FQNEAQ (reference sequence). The CDR3 loop reads CASSIGGPEETQYF. The CDR3 DNA sequence: TGTGCCAGCAGCATCGGGGGGCCCGAAGAGACCCAGTACTTC.

The sample holds one count of this clone. The chain is built from TRBV5-1 and TRBJ2-3; 13 bases map to TRBD2. V trimming: 4 bases; J trimming: 4 bases; junction bases outside the gene matches: 12. CDR1 and CDR2 from the germline V gene are SGHRS and YFSETQ. The CDR3 runs 18 residues. The CDR3 spells CASSPGTGTSGASDTQYF. The CDR3 region has the DNA TGCGCCAGCAGCCCGGGGACAGGGACTAGCGGGGCATCAGATACGCAGTATTTT.

The J gene is TRBJ2-5, the V gene TRBV21-1; the tabulated D call, TRBD1, remains unverified against the DNA. TRBV21-1 represents a pseudogene. CDR3 length: 15 amino acids. As DNA, the CDR3 is TGTGCCAGCAGCAAAGGCAGGGGCGTGGGGGAGACCCAGTACTTC. Translating gives CASSKGRGVGETQYF.

The rearrangement joins TRBV11-2 to TRBJ2-7; D perhaps matches TRBD2 (5 bases). The CDR3 sequence is 13 residues long. The germline gives CDR1 SGHAT, CDR2 FQNNGV. V was trimmed by 0 bases and J by 3 bases, leaving 6 bases between them. The CDR3 bases are TGTGCCAGCAGCTTAGATCGGGGCTACGAGCAGTACTTC. This sequence encodes CASSLDRGYEQYF. Drawing the rest from reference TRBV11-2 and TRBJ2-7, the complete variable domain is EAGVAQSPRYKIIEKRQSVAFWCNPISGHATLYWYQQILGQGPKLLIQFQNNGVVDDSQLPKDRFSAERLKGVDSTLKIQPAKLEDSAVYLCASSLDRGYEQYFGPGTRLTVT.

This chain uses TRBV20-1 with TRBJ1-2; D possibly corresponds to TRBD1 (6 bases). Trimming stripped 6 bases from V and 7 bases from J, with 12 bases between. Germline loops: CDR1 DFQATT, CDR2 SNEGSKA (reference sequence). The CDR3 spans 11 residues. The CDR3 spells CSAINRVGYTF. The CDR3 nucleotides read TGCAGTGCGATAAACAGGGTTGGCTACACCTTC.

The chain employs TRBV19 and TRBJ2-2; 7 bases fit TRBD2. With V trimmed by 9 bases and J by 0 bases, 4 bases remained unmatched. CDR3 length equals 14 residues. Germline-derived CDR1 and CDR2 are LNHDA and SQIVND (reference sequence). For the CDR3, the DNA is TGTGCCAGCCGCCGGGGGGCGAACACCGGGGAGCTGTTTTTT. This translates into CASRRGANTGELFF. The full variable domain, completed using reference TRBV19 and TRBJ2-2, is DGGITQSPKYLFRKEGQNVTLSCEQNLNHDAMYWYRQDPGQGLRLIYYSQIVNDFQKGDIAEGYSVSREKKESFPLTVTSAQKNPTAFYLCASRRGANTGELFFGEGSRLTVL.

DNA for the CDR3: TGTGCCAGCAGTTTCAGTCCAATGGATACGCAGTATTTT. Amino acids: CASSFSPMDTQYF. The gene calls are TRBV27 and TRBJ2-3; D not certain. Germline V gene data show CDR1 as MNHEY and CDR2 as SMNVEV (reference sequence). V lost 3 bases and J 6 bases, leaving 10 bases between the germline ends. CDR3 size: 13 residues.

The chain carries TRBV5-4 and TRBJ2-3; TRBD1 matches 9 bases. The CDR3 runs 15 residues. The germline V gene encodes CDR1 SGHNT and CDR2 YYREEE (reference sequence). J lost 3 bases, V lost 4 bases, and 6 bases had no gene match. The CDR3 DNA follows: TGTGCCAGCAGCCCGGGACAGGGTGGGACAGATACGCAGTATTTT. Translated, it gives CASSPGQGGTDTQYF.

This sequence joins TRBV27 and TRBJ2-5, with TRBD2 identical over 10 bases. This CDR3 spans 16 amino acids. V dropped 5 bases and J dropped 3; count of bases not matched to a gene: 9. CDR1 is MNHEY, CDR2 SMNVEV, per germline (reference sequence). CDR3 in amino acids: CASSNSGTSVKETQYF. The DNA of the CDR3 is TGTGCCAGCAGTAATTCCGGGACTAGCGTCAAAGAGACCCAGTACTTC.

CDR3 nucleotides: TGCGCCAGCAGCCAAGGACAGGGGAAAGAGACCCAGTACTTC. Its translation: CASSQGQGKETQYF. The chain joins TRBV4-1 to TRBJ2-5; 8 bases agree with TRBD1. Per the germline V gene, CDR1 is MGHRA and CDR2 is YSYEKL. J gave up 3 bases and V 1 base, and 1 base lay outside the gene matches. This CDR3 contains 14 residues.

The genes are TRBV5-1 and TRBJ2-5; TRBD2 aligns across 10 bases. V was clipped by 1 base and J by 3 bases; unmatched bases: 9. The CDR3 totals 17 residues. CDR1 SGHRS and CDR2 YFSETQ come from the germline V gene. The CDR3 DNA reads TGCGCCAGCAGCTTGAGGCTAGCGGGAGTGGGGAAAGAGACCCAGTACTTC. This codes for CASSLRLAGVGKETQYF.

V is TRBV13 and J is TRBJ1-3; maybe TRBD1 (5 bases). The CDR3 sequence is 15 residues long. The germline CDR1 and CDR2 sequences are PRHDT and FYEKMQ (reference sequence). The V end lost 3 bases, the J end lost 3 bases, and 12 bases lay between the germline ends. The CDR3 DNA follows: TGTGCCAGCAGCTTGTTCCAGGGCGGTGGAAACACCATATATTTT. Protein sequence: CASSLFQGGGNTIYF.

About this clone itself: Different DNA sequences within this sample yield the same CDR3. The chain employs TRBV28 and TRBJ1-5, with D unresolved. The CDR3 runs 13 residues. Germline V gives CDR1 MDHEN, CDR2 SYDVKM. Trimming cost V 3 bases and J 4 bases, with 7 bases left between them. DNA for the CDR3: TGTGCCAGCAGTTTCTCAGGTAATCAGCCCCAGCATTTT. Translated: CASSFSGNQPQHF.

The chain joins TRBV30 to TRBJ1-6; 7 bases line up with TRBD1. Trimming took 5 bases from V and 8 from J; bases not matched to a gene: 6. In germline, CDR1 is GTSNPN, CDR2 SVGIG (reference sequence). The CDR3 runs 13 residues. CDR3 amino acids: CAWDDRADSPLHF. CDR3 sequence (DNA): TGTGCCTGGGATGACAGGGCTGATTCACCCCTCCACTTT.

As concerns this clone: Other DNA sequences of this sample code for an identical CDR3. The rearrangement links TRBV7-9 to TRBJ2-5; maybe TRBD2 (6 bases). Germline V CDR1 and CDR2: SEHNR, FQNEAQ (reference sequence). The CDR3 length is 13 residues. Trimming removed 3 bases from V and 2 bases from J, with 7 bases in between. Written as DNA, the CDR3 is TGTGCCAGCAGCTTGGGAGGTCAAGAGACCCAGTACTTC. Residues: CASSLGGQETQYF.

V usage is TRBV18 and J usage is TRBJ1-3; 9 bases agree with TRBD1. The germline V gene encodes CDR1 KGHSH and CDR2 LQKENI. The CDR3 consists of 14 residues. The ends lost 3 bases at V and 3 bases at J; junction bases unmatched: 0. The CDR3 nucleotides are TGTGCCAGCTCACCGGACAGGGGTGGAAACACCATATATTTT. Translating it yields CASSPDRGGNTIYF. The whole variable domain, remainder taken from reference TRBV18 and TRBJ1-3, is NAGVMQNPRHLVRRRGQEARLRCSPMKGHSHVYWYRQLPEEGLKFMVYLQKENIIDESGMPKERFSAEFPKEGPSILRIQQVVRGDSAAYFCASSPDRGGNTIYFGEGSWLTVV.

This clone was picked up a small number of times. The gene calls are TRBV19 and TRBJ2-1; 8 positions match TRBD1. CDR3 length: 12 residues. Germline values: CDR1 LNHDA, CDR2 SQIVND (reference sequence). Trimming took 8 bases from V and 6 from J; bases not matched to a gene: 3. CDR3 region: CASSDRVNEQFF. CDR3 coding DNA: TGTGCCAGTTCGGACAGGGTCAATGAGCAGTTCTTC.

Only one count was recorded for this clone. The chain has TRBV7-2 and TRBJ2-7; TRBD2 agrees at 8 bases. V lost 6 bases to trimming and J lost 3 bases; unmatched junction nucleotides: 10. This CDR3 region has 15 residues. Germline V gives CDR1 SGHTA, CDR2 FQGNSA. CDR3 amino acids: CASSTSGRGIYEQYF. The CDR3 DNA sequence: TGTGCCAGCAGTACAAGCGGGAGAGGTATCTACGAGCAGTACTTC.

This clone turned up a few times. The V gene is TRBV15, the J gene TRBJ1-2; D unclear. This CDR3 contains 13 residues. Deletions cut 5 bases from V and 1 base from J, with 8 bases between. The germline gives CDR1 LNHNV, CDR2 YYDKDF (reference sequence). The CDR3 DNA reads TGTGCCACCAGCTTGCAGGATAACTATGGCTACACCTTC. Encoded protein: CATSLQDNYGYTF.

V usage is TRBV18 and J usage is TRBJ2-7, with TRBD1 identical over 7 bases. The length of the CDR3 is 15 residues. Germline V gives CDR1 KGHSH, CDR2 LQKENI. Trimming removed 3 bases from V and 2 bases from J; junction bases left unmatched: 7. The CDR3 region is CASSPPKDRTYEQYF. Written as DNA, the CDR3 is TGTGCCAGCTCACCCCCGAAGGACAGGACCTACGAGCAGTACTTC.

This chain uses TRBV2 with TRBJ1-5; D gene unclear. Germline loops: CDR1 SNHLY, CDR2 FYNNEI. The V end lost 4 bases, the J end lost 6 bases, and 7 bases lay between the germline ends. The CDR3 covers 12 residues. CDR3 loop: CASSAGSQPQHF. CDR3 coding DNA: TGTGCCAGCAGTGCCGGGAGTCAGCCCCAGCATTTT.

This clone occurred a few times. One end of the junction is discordant with germline, which a read error may explain. V usage is TRBV11-2 and J usage is TRBJ1-4; D not certain. The germline CDR1 and CDR2 sequences are SGHAT and FQNNGV. The CDR3 length is 12 residues. Here the CDR3 reads CASSLGGELLIF. DNA of the CDR3: TGTGCCAGCAGCTTAGGGGGAGAGCTTCTGATTTTT.

This clone occurred once. This rearrangement joins TRBV27 to TRBJ1-5; 8 nucleotides match TRBD1. The CDR3 consists of 12 residues. The germline gives CDR1 MNHEY, CDR2 SMNVEV (reference sequence). Trimming cost V 10 bases and J 7 bases; bases outside gene matches: 6. The CDR3 region has the DNA TGTGCCACCGGACAGGGAGACCAGCCCCAGCATTTT. It is translated as CATGQGDQPQHF.

The V and J genes are TRBV13 and TRBJ2-7; 8 nucleotides agree with TRBD1. CDR1 is PRHDT, CDR2 FYEKMQ, per germline (reference sequence). V was clipped by 5 bases and J by 3 bases; unmatched bases: 6. This CDR3 spans 14 amino acids. The CDR3 loop is CASSPGQGNYEQYF. CDR3 DNA sequence: TGTGCCAGCAGCCCCGGACAGGGTAACTACGAGCAGTACTTC.

J is TRBJ1-3 and V is TRBV28; unclear D gene. The CDR3 totals 12 residues. V lost 3 bases, J lost 9 bases, and 9 bases lay in between. Germline loops: CDR1 MDHEN, CDR2 SYDVKM. The CDR3 DNA follows: TGTGCCAGCAGTTTGTTAGCCAGCACCATATATTTT. This gives the protein CASSLLASTIYF.

The chain recombines TRBV19 with TRBJ2-3; D might be TRBD2 (6 bases). V shed 6 bases and J shed 4 bases, with 14 bases lying between them. The length of the CDR3 is 14 residues. Germline CDR1 is LNHDA and CDR2 is SQIVND (reference sequence). CDR3 sequence reads: CASSPRGDSDTQYF. DNA of the CDR3: TGTGCCAGTAGCCCGCGGGGAGACTCAGATACGCAGTATTTT.